This TCR beta chain was identified during a study of cytomegalovirus exposure and HLA in healthy donors. With 1 base removed from V and 4 bases from J, the gap between germline ends came to 10 bases. The CDR3 has 13 residues. CDR1 is GTSNPN and CDR2 is SVGIG in the germline V gene (reference sequence). General study results and limits: Confirmation was obtained in vitro that a few CMV-associated chains are specific for CMV antigens. Most TCRs appeared rarely, but some public TCRs recurred in many donors.

The data were produced by immunoSEQ multiplex PCR, yet TCRdb's version contains in-frame clones alone and is incomplete. This table has 130,000 to 150,000 clones, over 80% appearing once. With respect to this clone: What it binds is not known.

This receptor was obtained from a man aged 18-30 years in good health and CMV-seropositive. The rearrangement joins TRBV30 to TRBJ1-1; maybe TRBD1 (5 bases). The sequencing sample was made of PBMCs. The CDR3 spells CAWSDQGGTEAFF. The CDR3 bases are TGTGCCTGGAGTGATCAGGGAGGCACTGAAGCTTTCTTT.